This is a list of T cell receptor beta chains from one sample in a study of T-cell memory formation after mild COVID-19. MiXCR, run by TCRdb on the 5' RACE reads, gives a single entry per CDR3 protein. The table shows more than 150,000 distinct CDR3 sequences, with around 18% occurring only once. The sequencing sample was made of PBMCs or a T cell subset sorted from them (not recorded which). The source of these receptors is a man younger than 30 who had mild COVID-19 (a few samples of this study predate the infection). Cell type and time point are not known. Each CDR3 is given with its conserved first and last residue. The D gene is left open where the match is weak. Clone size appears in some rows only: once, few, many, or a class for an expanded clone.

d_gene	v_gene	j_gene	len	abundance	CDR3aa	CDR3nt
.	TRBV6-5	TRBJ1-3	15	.	CASSYGPSSGNTIYF	TGTGCCAGCAGTTACGGACCTAGCTCTGGAAACACCATATATTTT
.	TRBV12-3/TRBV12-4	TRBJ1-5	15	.	CASSPDGFGEQPQHF	TGTGCCAGCAGCCCGGACGGATTTGGGGAACAGCCCCAGCATTTT
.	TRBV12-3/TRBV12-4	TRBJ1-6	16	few	CASSPFPRTMNSPLHF	TGTGCCAGCAGCCCTTTTCCTCGGACAATGAATTCACCCCTCCACTTT
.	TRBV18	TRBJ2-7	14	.	CASSRRDNTYEQYF	TGTGCCAGCTCACGGAGGGACAACACCTACGAGCAGTACTTC
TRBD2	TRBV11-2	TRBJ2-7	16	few	CASRRLAGGRSYEQYF	TGTGCCAGCAGGCGACTAGCGGGGGGTAGATCCTACGAGCAGTACTTC
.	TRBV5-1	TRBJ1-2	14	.	CASSLAGQDNGYTF	TGCGCCAGCAGCTTGGCCGGCCAGGATAATGGCTACACCTTC
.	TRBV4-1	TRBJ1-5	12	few	CASSQLGQPQHF	TGCGCCAGCAGCCAGCTGGGACAGCCCCAGCATTTT
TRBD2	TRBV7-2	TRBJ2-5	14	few	CASSLQRGEETQYF	TGTGCCAGCAGCTTACAACGGGGGGAAGAGACCCAGTACTTC
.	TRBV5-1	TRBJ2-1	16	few	CASSPPGVADYNEQFF	TGCGCCAGCAGCCCCCCGGGGGTCGCGGACTACAATGAGCAGTTCTTC
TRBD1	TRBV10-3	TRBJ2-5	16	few	CAISAGQGGNGETQYF	TGTGCCATCAGTGCGGGACAGGGAGGCAATGGGGAGACCCAGTACTTC
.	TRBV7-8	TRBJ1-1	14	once	CASKGGELNTEAFF	TGTGCCAGTAAGGGGGGGGAGCTGAACACTGAAGCTTTCTTT
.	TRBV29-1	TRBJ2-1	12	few	CSVVEAGDEQFF	TGCAGCGTTGTCGAAGCAGGGGATGAGCAGTTCTTC
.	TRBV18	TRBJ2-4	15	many	CASSPPGRAKNIQYF	TGTGCCAGCTCACCCCCAGGGAGGGCCAAAAACATTCAGTACTTC
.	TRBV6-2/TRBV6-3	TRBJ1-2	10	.	CASSKYGYTF	TGTGCCAGCTCCAAGTATGGCTACACCTTC
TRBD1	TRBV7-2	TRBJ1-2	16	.	CASSSPGQGFLRGYTF	TGTGCCAGCAGCTCCCCGGGACAGGGTTTTCTGCGTGGCTACACCTTC
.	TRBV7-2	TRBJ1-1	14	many	CASSPGRVNTEAFF	TGTGCCAGCAGTCCAGGGCGAGTGAACACTGAAGCTTTCTTT
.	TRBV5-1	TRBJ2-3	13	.	CASSFDQGDTQYF	TGCGCCAGCAGCTTCGACCAGGGAGATACGCAGTATTTT
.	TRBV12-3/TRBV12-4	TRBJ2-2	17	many	CASSLQGTMFVAGELFF	TGTGCCAGCAGTTTGCAGGGGACGATGTTTGTTGCCGGGGAGCTGTTTTTT
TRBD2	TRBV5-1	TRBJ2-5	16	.	CASSLPGGLATTSQYF	TGCGCCAGCAGCTTGCCGGGGGGACTAGCGACCACGTCCCAGTACTTC
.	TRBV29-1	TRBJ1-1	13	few	CSVEGGVNTEAFF	TGCAGCGTTGAAGGAGGGGTGAACACTGAAGCTTTCTTT
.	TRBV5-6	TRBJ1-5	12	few	CASSRSHQPQHF	TGTGCCAGCAGCAGGAGTCATCAGCCCCAGCATTTT
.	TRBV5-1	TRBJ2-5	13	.	CASNNPNQETQYF	TGCGCCAGCAACAACCCGAACCAAGAGACCCAGTACTTC
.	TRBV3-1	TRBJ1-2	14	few	CASSLRGGDYGYTF	TGTGCCAGCAGCCTCCGAGGGGGTGACTATGGCTACACCTTC
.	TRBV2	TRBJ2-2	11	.	CASRRAGELFF	TGTGCCAGCCGCCGGGCCGGGGAGCTGTTTTTT
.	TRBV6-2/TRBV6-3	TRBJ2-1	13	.	CASSHLAADEQFF	TGTGCCAGCAGTCACCTGGCGGCCGATGAGCAGTTCTTC
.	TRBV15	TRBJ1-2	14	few	CATSRDRQGYGYTF	TGTGCCACCAGCAGAGACAGGCAAGGCTACGGCTACACCTTC
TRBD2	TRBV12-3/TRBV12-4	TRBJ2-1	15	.	CASRPKGLATNEQFF	TGTGCCAGCAGGCCGAAGGGACTAGCGACTAATGAGCAGTTCTTC
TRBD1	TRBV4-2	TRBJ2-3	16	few	CASSRDGIQGEDTQYF	TGTGCCAGCAGCCGGGACGGGATTCAGGGGGAGGATACGCAGTATTTT
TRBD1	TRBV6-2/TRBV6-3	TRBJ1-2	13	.	CATGQAPGRGYTF	TGTGCCACGGGACAGGCCCCCGGACGTGGCTACACCTTC
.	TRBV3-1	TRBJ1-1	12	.	CASSLRNGARFF	TGTGCCAGCAGCCTACGTAATGGGGCGCGTTTCTTT
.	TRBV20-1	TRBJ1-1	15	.	CSARDTMTRDTEAFF	TGCAGTGCTAGAGACACAATGACCCGGGACACTGAAGCTTTCTTT
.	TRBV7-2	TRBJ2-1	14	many	CASSTPRPYNEQFF	TGTGCCAGCAGCACACCACGACCCTACAATGAGCAGTTCTTC
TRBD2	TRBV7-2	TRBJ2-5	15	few	CASSDPAGGAETQYF	TGTGCCAGCAGCGATCCGGCGGGGGGGGCAGAGACCCAGTACTTC
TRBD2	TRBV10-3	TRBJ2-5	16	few	CAISEPRVLAKETQYF	TGTGCCATCAGTGAGCCGAGGGTACTAGCGAAGGAGACCCAGTACTTC
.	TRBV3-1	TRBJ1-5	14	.	CASSQGGVRQPQHF	TGTGCCAGCAGCCAAGGAGGGGTTCGTCAGCCCCAGCATTTT
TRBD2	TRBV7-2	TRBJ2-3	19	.	CASSLEGPLWRGTTDTQYF	TGTGCCAGCAGCTTAGAAGGTCCGCTGTGGCGGGGGACCACAGATACGCAGTATTTT
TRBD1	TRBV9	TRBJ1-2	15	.	CASSVDTGGDYGYTF	TGTGCCAGCAGCGTAGACACAGGGGGCGATTATGGCTACACCTTC
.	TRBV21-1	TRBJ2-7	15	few	CASSKRVPKSYEQYF	TGTGCCAGCAGCAAACGAGTTCCGAAGTCCTACGAGCAGTACTTC
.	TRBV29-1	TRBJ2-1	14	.	CSVGRDRRDGEQFF	TGCAGCGTTGGAAGAGACAGGAGGGACGGTGAGCAGTTCTTC
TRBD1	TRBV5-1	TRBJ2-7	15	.	CASSLALQGANEQYF	TGCGCCAGCAGCTTGGCCCTACAGGGGGCCAACGAGCAGTACTTC
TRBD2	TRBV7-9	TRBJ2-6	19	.	CASSPPGLAGYSGANVLTF	TGTGCCAGCAGCCCCCCCGGACTAGCGGGCTACTCTGGGGCCAACGTCCTGACTTTC
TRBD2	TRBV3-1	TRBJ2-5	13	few	CASRAAGTETQYF	TGTGCCAGCAGGGCAGCGGGGACGGAGACCCAGTACTTC
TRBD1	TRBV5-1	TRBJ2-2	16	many	CASTPGQGANTGELFF	TGCGCCAGCACCCCGGGACAGGGCGCGAACACCGGGGAGCTGTTTTTT
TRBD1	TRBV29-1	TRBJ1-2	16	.	CSVELVPGQDSYGYTF	TGCAGCGTTGAACTGGTGCCGGGACAGGACAGTTATGGCTACACCTTC
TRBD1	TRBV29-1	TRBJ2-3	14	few	CSATGTGGSDTQYF	TGCAGCGCTACCGGGACAGGGGGATCAGATACGCAGTATTTT
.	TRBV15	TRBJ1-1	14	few	CATSSFKGDTEAFF	TGTGCCACCAGCAGTTTTAAGGGGGACACTGAAGCTTTCTTT
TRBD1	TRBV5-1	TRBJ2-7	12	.	CASGQDAYEQYF	TGCGCCAGCGGACAGGACGCCTACGAGCAGTACTTC
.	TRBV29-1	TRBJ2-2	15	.	CSVGKEGRGTGELFF	TGCAGCGTCGGAAAAGAGGGTCGAGGGACCGGGGAGCTGTTTTTT
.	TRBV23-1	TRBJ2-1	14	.	CASSQSNRVGEQFF	TGCGCCAGCAGTCAGTCGAACAGGGTCGGTGAGCAGTTCTTC
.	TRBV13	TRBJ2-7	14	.	CASRPRDSRTGQYF	TGTGCCAGCAGACCGCGGGACAGCCGGACCGGGCAGTACTTC